The 10 T cell receptor beta chains below come from one sample, sequenced in a study of CD8 T cells in ankylosing spondylitis. General study points: What seemed typical of ankylosing spondylitis blood was a TCR beta motif built from roughly eight highly homologous variants.

These TCRs are of unknown antigen specificity. Each CDR3 protein gets one entry after TCRdb re-called the 5' RACE reads with MiXCR. The table has 350,000 to 550,000 distinct CDR3 sequences, roughly 27% seen once. The sequenced material came from blood, either unsorted or a sorted T cell fraction (not recorded which). The receptors were sampled from a male donor with ankylosing spondylitis.

The table lists this clonotype with a few counts. This chain joins TRBV5-1 and TRBJ2-3; TRBD2 aligns across 8 bases. CDR1 SGHRS and CDR2 YFSETQ come from the germline V gene. The CDR3 spans 13 residues. J was trimmed by 2 bases and V by 8 bases; bases with no gene match: 4. CDR3 bases: TGCGCCAGTACTAGCGGAAACACAGATACGCAGTATTTT. It specifies CASTSGNTDTQYF.

A few counts support this clonotype. V gene TRBV7-2 combines with J gene TRBJ1-4; no definite D call. Trimming removed 5 bases from V and 7 bases from J, with 17 bases in between. The CDR3 sequence is 15 residues long. Germline V CDR1 and CDR2: SGHTA, FQGNSA. For the CDR3, the DNA is TGTGCCAGCAGCATAGGGTCAGGTGGTACTGAAAAACTGTTTTTT. Protein sequence: CASSIGSGGTEKLFF.

This clonotype was observed a few times. The V gene is TRBV20-1, the J gene TRBJ2-3; TRBD2 matches 12 bases. With V trimmed by 7 bases and J by 6 bases, 11 bases remained unmatched. The CDR3 is made up of 15 amino acids. Looked up from germline, CDR1 is DFQATT and CDR2 is SNEGSKA (reference sequence). CDR3 amino acids: CSVWTSGDLTDTQYF. CDR3 nucleotide sequence: TGCAGTGTTTGGACTAGCGGGGACCTCACGGATACGCAGTATTTT.

This clonotype was observed a few times. The rearrangement joins TRBV11-2 to TRBJ2-5, with TRBD1 matching over 7 bases. This CDR3 has 14 residues. Germline lookup yields CDR1 SGHAT and CDR2 FQNNGV. Losses at the gene ends were 5 bases for V and 3 bases for J; bases not matched to a gene: 6. The CDR3 protein is CASSIVGTEETQYF. The CDR3 DNA is TGTGCCAGCAGCATAGTCGGGACAGAAGAGACCCAGTACTTC. The full variable domain, rest sourced from reference TRBV11-2 and TRBJ2-5, is EAGVAQSPRYKIIEKRQSVAFWCNPISGHATLYWYQQILGQGPKLLIQFQNNGVVDDSQLPKDRFSAERLKGVDSTLKIQPAKLEDSAVYLCASSIVGTEETQYFGPGTRLLVL.

The rearrangement links TRBV20-1 to TRBJ1-4; D is perhaps TRBD1 (6 bases). Per the germline V gene, CDR1 is DFQATT and CDR2 is SNEGSKA (reference sequence). Trimming removed 5 bases from V and 7 bases from J, with 14 bases in between. This CDR3 is built from 13 residues. The CDR3 DNA sequence: TGCAGTGCTCATATGACAGGCTTTGAAAAACTGTTTTTT. This encodes CSAHMTGFEKLFF.

In this sample, this clonotype turned up a few times. As DNA, the CDR3 is TGTGCCAGCAGTTTAGCTCCGGGCCCCATCACTGAAGCTTTCTTT. It specifies CASSLAPGPITEAFF. This chain connects TRBV12-3 or TRBV12-4 to TRBJ1-1; no clear D gene. The CDR3 totals 15 residues. The V end was cut by 0 bases, the J end by 4 bases, with 12 bases between.

This chain joins TRBV3-1 and TRBJ2-1; D remains ambiguous. The V gene lost 4 bases and the J gene lost 0 bases, with 7 bases spanning the gap. The CDR3 loop spans 14 amino acids. In germline, CDR1 is LGHDT, CDR2 YNNKEL (reference sequence). The CDR3 region has the DNA TGTGCCAGCAGCCGGTTTAGCTCCTACAATGAGCAGTTCTTC. Translation: CASSRFSSYNEQFF.

This clonotype has just a few counts. The chain links TRBV18 to TRBJ2-5; the D is unclear. The length of the CDR3 is 14 residues. Trimming removed 2 bases from V and 5 bases from J, with 12 bases in between. The V gene's germline CDR1 is KGHSH and CDR2 LQKENI. In nucleotides, the CDR3 is TGTGCCAGCTCACCAAGCCTCACCGCCGAGACCCAGTACTTC. It yields the protein CASSPSLTAETQYF.

The V and J genes are TRBV10-1 and TRBJ2-2; no definite D call. Per the germline V gene, CDR1 is WNHNN and CDR2 is SYGVQD (reference sequence). Trimming left V 2 bases short and J 3 bases short, with 4 bases between. The CDR3 spans 13 residues. CDR3 DNA: TGCGCCAGCAGTGAGGGTGACACCGGGGAGCTGTTTTTT. Translation: CASSEGDTGELFF.

V usage is TRBV2 and J usage is TRBJ2-2; 7 bases match TRBD2. Germline CDR1 and CDR2: SNHLY and FYNNEI. There are 15 residues in the CDR3. The trim removed 5 bases at V and 7 bases at J, leaving 10 bases unmatched. The CDR3 region is CASSRRSGNDGELFF. CDR3 DNA sequence: TGTGCCAGCAGTAGAAGGAGCGGGAACGACGGGGAGCTGTTTTTT.